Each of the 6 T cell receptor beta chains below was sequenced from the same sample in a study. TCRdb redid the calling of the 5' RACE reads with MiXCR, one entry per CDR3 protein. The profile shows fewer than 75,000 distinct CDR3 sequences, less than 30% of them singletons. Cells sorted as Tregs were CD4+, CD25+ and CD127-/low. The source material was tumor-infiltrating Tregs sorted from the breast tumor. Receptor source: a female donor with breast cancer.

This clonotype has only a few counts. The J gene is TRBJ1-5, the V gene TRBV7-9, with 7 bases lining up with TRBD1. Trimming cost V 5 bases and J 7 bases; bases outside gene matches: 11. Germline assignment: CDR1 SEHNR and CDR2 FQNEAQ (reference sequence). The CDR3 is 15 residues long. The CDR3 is CASSLSDREGQPQHF. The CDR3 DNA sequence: TGTGCCAGCAGCCTTAGCGACAGGGAAGGACAGCCCCAGCATTTT.

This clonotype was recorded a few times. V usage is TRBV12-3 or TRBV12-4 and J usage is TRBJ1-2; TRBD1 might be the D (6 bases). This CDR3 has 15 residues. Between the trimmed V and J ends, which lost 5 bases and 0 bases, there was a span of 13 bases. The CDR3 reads CASSARDTPNYGYTF. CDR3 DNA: TGTGCCAGCAGTGCACGGGACACTCCTAACTATGGCTACACCTTC.

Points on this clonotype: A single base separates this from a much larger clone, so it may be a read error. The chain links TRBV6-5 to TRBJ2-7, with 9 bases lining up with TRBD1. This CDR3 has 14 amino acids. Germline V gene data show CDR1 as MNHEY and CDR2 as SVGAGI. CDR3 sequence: CTSRATGGSYEQYF. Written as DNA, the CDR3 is TGTACCAGCAGAGCGACAGGGGGCTCCTACGAGCAGTACTTC.

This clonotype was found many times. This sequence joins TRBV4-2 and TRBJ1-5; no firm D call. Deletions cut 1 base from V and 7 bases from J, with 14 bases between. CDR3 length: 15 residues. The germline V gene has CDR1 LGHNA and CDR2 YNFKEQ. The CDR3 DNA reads TGTGCCAGCAGCCAAGCTTTTGGGGAATTCCAGCCCCAGCATTTT. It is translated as CASSQAFGEFQPQHF.

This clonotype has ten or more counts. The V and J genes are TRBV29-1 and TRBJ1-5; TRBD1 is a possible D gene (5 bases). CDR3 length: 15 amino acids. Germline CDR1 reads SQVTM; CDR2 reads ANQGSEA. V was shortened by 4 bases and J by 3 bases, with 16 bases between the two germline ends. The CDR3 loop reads CSVAFFRGNNQPQHF. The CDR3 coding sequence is TGCAGCGTTGCCTTTTTCCGGGGGAACAATCAGCCCCAGCATTTT.

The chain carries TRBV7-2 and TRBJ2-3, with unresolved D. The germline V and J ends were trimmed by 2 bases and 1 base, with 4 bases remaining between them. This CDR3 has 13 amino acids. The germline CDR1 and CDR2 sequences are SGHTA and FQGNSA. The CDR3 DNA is TGTGCCAGCAGCTTAAAAGGCACAGATACGCAGTATTTT. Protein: CASSLKGTDTQYF.